What follows is one T cell receptor beta chain and its context. Its antigen remains unknown. Trimming pared 1 base from V and 1 base from J, leaving 9 bases between. From germline, CDR1 is MGHRA and CDR2 YSYEKL. The CDR3 has 15 amino acids. A second PCR, run for about 7 to 11 cycles, used a sample-barcoded 5' primer plus a J-beta primer mix. TCRdb re-derived calls from the 5' RACE reads in MiXCR, one entry per CDR3 protein. The sample carries about 1.5 million distinct CDR3 sequences, approximately 39% recorded once. The record originates from a study of blood T cells in healthy people across ages. Study results and limitations: A roughly linear fall in TCR beta diversity per million T cells was seen with increasing age.

The chain uses TRBV4-1 and TRBJ2-3; D is ambiguous. This TCR derives from a woman under 30 in good health. The material sequenced was blood. The CDR3 DNA is TGCGCCAGCAGCCAAGTTGTAGCTCGCACAGATACGCAGTATTTT. Protein: CASSQVVARTDTQYF.